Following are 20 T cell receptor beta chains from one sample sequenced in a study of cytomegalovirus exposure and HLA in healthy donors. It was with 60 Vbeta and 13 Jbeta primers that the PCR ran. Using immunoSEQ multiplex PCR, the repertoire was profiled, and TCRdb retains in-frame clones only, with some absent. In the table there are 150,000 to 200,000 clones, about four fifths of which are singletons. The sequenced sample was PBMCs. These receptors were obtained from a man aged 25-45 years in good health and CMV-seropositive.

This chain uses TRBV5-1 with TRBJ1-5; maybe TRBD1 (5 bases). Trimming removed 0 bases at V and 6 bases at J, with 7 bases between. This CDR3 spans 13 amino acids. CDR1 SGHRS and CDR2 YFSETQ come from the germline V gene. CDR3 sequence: CASSLGGGQPQHF. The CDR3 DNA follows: TGCGCCAGCAGCTTGGGGGGGGGTCAGCCCCAGCATTTT.

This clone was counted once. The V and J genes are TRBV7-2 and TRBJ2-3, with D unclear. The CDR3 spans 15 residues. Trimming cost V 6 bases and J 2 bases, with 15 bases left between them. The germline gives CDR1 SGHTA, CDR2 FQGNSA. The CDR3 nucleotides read TGTGCCAGCAGTCGAGGCGGTACTCTCACAGATACGCAGTATTTT. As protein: CASSRGGTLTDTQYF.

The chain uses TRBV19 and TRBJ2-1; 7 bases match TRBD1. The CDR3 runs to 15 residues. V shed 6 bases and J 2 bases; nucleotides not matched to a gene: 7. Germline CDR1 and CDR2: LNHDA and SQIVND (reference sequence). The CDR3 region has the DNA TGTGCCAGTAGGGATAGGGGGCGTCCCTACAATGAGCAGTTCTTC. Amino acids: CASRDRGRPYNEQFF.

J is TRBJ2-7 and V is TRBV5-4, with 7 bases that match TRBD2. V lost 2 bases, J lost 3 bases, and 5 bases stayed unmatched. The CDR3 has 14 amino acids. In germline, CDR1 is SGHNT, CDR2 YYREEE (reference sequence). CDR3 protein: CASSFRGGGYEQYF. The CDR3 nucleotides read TGTGCCAGCAGCTTTAGGGGCGGGGGCTACGAGCAGTACTTC.

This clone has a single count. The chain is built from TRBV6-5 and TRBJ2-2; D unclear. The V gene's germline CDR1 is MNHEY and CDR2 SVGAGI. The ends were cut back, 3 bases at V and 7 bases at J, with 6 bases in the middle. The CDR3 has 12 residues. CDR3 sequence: CASSYRSGELFF. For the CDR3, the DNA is TGTGCCAGCAGTTATCGGAGCGGGGAGCTGTTTTTT.

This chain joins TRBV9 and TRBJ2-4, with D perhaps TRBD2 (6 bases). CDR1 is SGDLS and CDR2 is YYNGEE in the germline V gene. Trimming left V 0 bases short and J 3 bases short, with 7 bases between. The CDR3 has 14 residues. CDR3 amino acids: CASSVGGDKNIQYF. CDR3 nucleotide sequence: TGTGCCAGCAGCGTAGGCGGGGACAAAAACATTCAGTACTTC.

Written as DNA, the CDR3 is TGTGCCAGCAGTTCCGCAGGGGGCTCCTATAATTCACCCCTCCACTTT. It encodes CASSSAGGSYNSPLHF. V is TRBV28 and J is TRBJ1-6; TRBD1 agrees at 7 bases. The CDR3 length is 16 residues. The trim removed 4 bases at V and 0 bases at J, leaving 3 bases unmatched. Germline CDR1 MDHEN, CDR2 SYDVKM.

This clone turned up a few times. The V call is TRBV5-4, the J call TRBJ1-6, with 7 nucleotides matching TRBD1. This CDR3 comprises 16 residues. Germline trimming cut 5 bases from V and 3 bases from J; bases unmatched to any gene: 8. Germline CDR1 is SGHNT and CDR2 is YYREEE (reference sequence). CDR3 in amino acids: CASSQTGKSYNSPLHF. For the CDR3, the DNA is TGTGCCAGCAGTCAGACAGGGAAAAGCTATAATTCACCCCTCCACTTT.

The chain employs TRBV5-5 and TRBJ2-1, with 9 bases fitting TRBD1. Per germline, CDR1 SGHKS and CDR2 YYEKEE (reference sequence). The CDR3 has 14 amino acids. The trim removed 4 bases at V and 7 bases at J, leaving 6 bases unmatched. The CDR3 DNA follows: TGTGCCAGCAGCCGAAACAGGGGGCGGAATGAGCAGTTCTTC. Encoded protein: CASSRNRGRNEQFF.

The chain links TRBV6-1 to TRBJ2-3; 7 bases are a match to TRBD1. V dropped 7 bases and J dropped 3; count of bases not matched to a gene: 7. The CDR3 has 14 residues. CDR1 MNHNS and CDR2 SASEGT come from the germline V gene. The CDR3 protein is CASTMTGRTDTQYF. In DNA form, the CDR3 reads TGTGCCAGCACTATGACAGGGAGAACAGATACGCAGTATTTT.

CDR3 DNA sequence: TGTGCCAGCAGCCAAAGCGGGGGGGCCAAAGATACGCAGTATTTT. Translating it yields CASSQSGGAKDTQYF. The chain employs TRBV14 and TRBJ2-3; 10 positions agree with TRBD2. Per the germline V gene, CDR1 is SGHDN and CDR2 is FVKESK. CDR3 length equals 15 residues. The V gene end was trimmed by 2 bases and the J gene end by 5 bases; junction bases not matched to a gene: 4.

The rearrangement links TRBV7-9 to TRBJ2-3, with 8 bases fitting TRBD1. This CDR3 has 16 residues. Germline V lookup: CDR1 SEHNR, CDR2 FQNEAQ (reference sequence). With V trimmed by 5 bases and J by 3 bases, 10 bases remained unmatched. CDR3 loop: CASSTQGASRTDTQYF. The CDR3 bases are TGTGCCAGCAGCACCCAGGGGGCGAGCAGGACAGATACGCAGTATTTT.

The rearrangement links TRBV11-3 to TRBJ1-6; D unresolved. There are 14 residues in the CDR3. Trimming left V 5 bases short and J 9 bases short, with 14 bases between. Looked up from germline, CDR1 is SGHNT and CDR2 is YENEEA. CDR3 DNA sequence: TGTGCCAGCAGCCGGACGGGATTGGGTTCACCCCTCCACTTT. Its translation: CASSRTGLGSPLHF.

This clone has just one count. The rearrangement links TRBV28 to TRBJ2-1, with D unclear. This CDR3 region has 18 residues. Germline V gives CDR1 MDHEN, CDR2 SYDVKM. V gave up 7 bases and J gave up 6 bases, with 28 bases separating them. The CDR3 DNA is TGTGCCAGCACCCCAGTCGGCCCTAGGCCCACCTCCGCCAATGAGCAGTTCTTC. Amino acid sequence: CASTPVGPRPTSANEQFF.

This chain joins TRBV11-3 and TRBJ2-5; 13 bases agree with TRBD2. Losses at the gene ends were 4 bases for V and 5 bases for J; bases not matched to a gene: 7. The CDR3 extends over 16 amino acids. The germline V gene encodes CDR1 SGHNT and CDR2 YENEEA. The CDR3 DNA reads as TGTGCCAGCAGCTCCGGGACTAGCGGGGAGGGGGAGACCCAGTACTTC. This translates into CASSSGTSGEGETQYF.

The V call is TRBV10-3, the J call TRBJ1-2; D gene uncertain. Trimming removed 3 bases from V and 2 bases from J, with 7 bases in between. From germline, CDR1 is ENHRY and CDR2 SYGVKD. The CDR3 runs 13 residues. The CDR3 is CAISDLENYGYTF. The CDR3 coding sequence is TGTGCCATCAGTGACCTAGAAAACTATGGCTACACCTTC.

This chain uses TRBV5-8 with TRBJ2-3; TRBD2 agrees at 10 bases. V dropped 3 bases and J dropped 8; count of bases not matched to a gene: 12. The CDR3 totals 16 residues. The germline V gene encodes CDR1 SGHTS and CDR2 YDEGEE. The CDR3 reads CASSWKGLAVSPTQYF. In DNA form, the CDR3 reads TGTGCCAGCAGCTGGAAAGGACTAGCGGTCTCCCCTACGCAGTATTTT.

CDR3 nucleotide sequence: TGTGCCAGCACCCAGGGCCGGCTAGCGGGCCTGAACCGCTACGAGCAGTACTTC. Protein: CASTQGRLAGLNRYEQYF. This chain connects TRBV5-5 to TRBJ2-7, with 8 positions matching TRBD2. The germline V gene encodes CDR1 SGHKS and CDR2 YYEKEE (reference sequence). This CDR3 is built from 18 residues. V trimming: 6 bases; J trimming: 3 bases; junction bases outside the gene matches: 20.

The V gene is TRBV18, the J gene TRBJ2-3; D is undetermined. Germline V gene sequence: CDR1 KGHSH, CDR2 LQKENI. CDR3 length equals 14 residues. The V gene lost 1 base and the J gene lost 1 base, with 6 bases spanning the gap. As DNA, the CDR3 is TGTGCCAGCTCACCACAGCCCGGCACAGATACGCAGTATTTT. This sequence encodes CASSPQPGTDTQYF.

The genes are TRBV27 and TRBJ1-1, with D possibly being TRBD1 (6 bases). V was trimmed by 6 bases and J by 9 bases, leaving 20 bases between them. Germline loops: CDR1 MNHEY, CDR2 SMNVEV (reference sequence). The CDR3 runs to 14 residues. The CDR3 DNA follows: TGTGCCAGCAGAGTGGGGGGGGCGAACAACCAAGCTTTCTTT. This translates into CASRVGGANNQAFF.